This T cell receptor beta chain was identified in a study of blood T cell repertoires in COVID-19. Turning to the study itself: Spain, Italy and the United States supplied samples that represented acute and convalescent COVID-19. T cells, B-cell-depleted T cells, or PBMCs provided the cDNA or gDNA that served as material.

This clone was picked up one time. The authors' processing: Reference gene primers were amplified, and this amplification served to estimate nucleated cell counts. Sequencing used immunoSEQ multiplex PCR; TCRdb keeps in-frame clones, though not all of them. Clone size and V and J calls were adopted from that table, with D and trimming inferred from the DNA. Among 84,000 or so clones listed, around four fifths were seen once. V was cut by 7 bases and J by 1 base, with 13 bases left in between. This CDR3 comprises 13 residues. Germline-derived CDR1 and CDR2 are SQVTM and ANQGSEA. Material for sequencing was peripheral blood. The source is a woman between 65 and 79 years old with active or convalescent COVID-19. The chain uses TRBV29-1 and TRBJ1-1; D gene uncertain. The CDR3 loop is CSGTSGRNTEAFF. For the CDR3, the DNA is TGCAGCGGTACGTCTGGGAGGAACACTGAAGCTTTCTTT.